This T cell receptor beta chain was recorded in a study of shared clonotypes between healthy human individuals. Germline loops: CDR1 MNHEY, CDR2 SVGAGI. This CDR3 has 14 residues. The V gene lost 0 bases and the J gene lost 0 bases, with 5 bases spanning the gap. This table comes from immunoSEQ multiplex PCR, and its TCRdb copy is limited to in-frame clones, with some not included. The sample has fewer than 2.5 million clones, roughly 93% seen once. The TCR comes from a man younger than 35 in good health. Some clones in this sample may be carry-over from other donors' samples. The chain couples TRBV6-5 to TRBJ1-1; D remains unclear. Source material: naive CD4+ T cells from PBMCs. This sample's subset: CD45RA+ positively selected. CDR3 DNA sequence: TGTGCCAGCAGTTACTCTGTAATGAACACTGAAGCTTTCTTT. This sequence encodes CASSYSVMNTEAFF.